Below, 25 T cell receptor beta chains from the same sample are listed, as sequenced in a study. Assay used: immunoSEQ multiplex PCR; TCRdb lists only in-frame clones, some missing. The sample includes about 50,000 clones, 93% seen only once; the top ten take about 10%. Sequenced material: PBMCs. The origin of the receptors is a man in his forties or fifties with rheumatoid arthritis.

The chain couples TRBV27 to TRBJ1-4, with D tentatively TRBD1 (5 bases). The CDR3 extends over 15 amino acids. Per the germline V gene, CDR1 is MNHEY and CDR2 is SMNVEV (reference sequence). The V end lost 8 bases, the J end lost 0 bases, and 13 bases lay between the germline ends. As DNA, the CDR3 is TGTGCCAGCGGGCAACAGGAACCAACTAATGAAAAACTGTTTTTT. This sequence encodes CASGQQEPTNEKLFF. Full variable domain (remainder filled in from reference TRBV27 and TRBJ1-4): EAQVTQNPRYLITVTGKKLTVTCSQNMNHEYMSWYRQDPGLGLRQIYYSMNVEVTDKGDVPEGYKVSRKEKRNFPLILESPSPNQTSLYFCASGQQEPTNEKLFFGSGTQLSVL.

This CDR3 reads CASSSNPGLAENEQFF. As DNA, the CDR3 is TGTGCCAGCAGCTCCAATCCGGGACTAGCGGAAAATGAGCAGTTCTTC. The chain joins TRBV11-3 to TRBJ2-1; 11 bases fit TRBD2. Germline V gene data show CDR1 as SGHNT and CDR2 as YENEEA. This CDR3 has 16 residues. V lost 4 bases to trimming and J lost 7 bases; unmatched junction nucleotides: 9.

The chain couples TRBV7-2 to TRBJ1-3; D may be TRBD1 (5 bases). The CDR3 sequence is 17 residues long. V shed 0 bases and J shed 0 bases, with 12 bases lying between them. Germline values: CDR1 SGHTA, CDR2 FQGNSA. The DNA for the CDR3 is TGTGCCAGCAGCTTAGCAGGGGCCCCCAACTCTGGAAACACCATATATTTT. Its protein is CASSLAGAPNSGNTIYF.

The chain has TRBV6-5 and TRBJ1-4; no firm D call. Germline V CDR1 and CDR2: MNHEY, SVGAGI. The V end lost 0 bases, the J end lost 8 bases, and 4 bases lay between the germline ends. This CDR3 comprises 12 residues. The CDR3 DNA reads as TGTGCCAGCAGTTACTCTAGGGAAAAACTGTTTTTT. It translates to CASSYSREKLFF.

In DNA form, the CDR3 reads TGCAGTGCTAGAGATAACTATGGCTACACCTTC. This codes for CSARDNYGYTF. J is TRBJ1-2 and V is TRBV20-1, with D uncertain. V was clipped by 0 bases and J by 1 base, with 0 bases between them. The germline V gene encodes CDR1 DFQATT and CDR2 SNEGSKA (reference sequence). The CDR3 is 11 amino acids.

This clone is a singleton in its sample. This sequence joins TRBV2 and TRBJ2-7, with D maybe TRBD2 (5 bases). This CDR3 comprises 12 residues. The V and J ends lost 5 bases and 3 bases respectively, with 8 bases between them. Germline V gene lookup returns CDR1 SNHLY and CDR2 FYNNEI. CDR3 in DNA: TGTGCCAGCAGTCCCGCGGGCTACGAGCAGTACTTC. Residues: CASSPAGYEQYF.

CDR3 in DNA: TGTGCCATCAGTGAGTACGACACGAGCAATCAGCCCCAGCATTTT. This sequence encodes CAISEYDTSNQPQHF. V usage is TRBV10-3 and J usage is TRBJ1-5; D remains ambiguous. Germline V lookup: CDR1 ENHRY, CDR2 SYGVKD. Trimming took off 1 base at V and 1 base at J, with 8 bases between the two ends. The length of the CDR3 is 15 residues.

CDR3 DNA: TGCGCCAGCAGCTTGGATGACAGGGGGCTTGGCTACACCTTC. This codes for CASSLDDRGLGYTF. This sequence joins TRBV5-1 and TRBJ1-2; 10 bases are a match to TRBD1. Trimming took 0 bases from V and 7 from J; bases not matched to a gene: 3. The germline V gene encodes CDR1 SGHRS and CDR2 YFSETQ. The CDR3 totals 14 residues.

This sequence joins TRBV2 and TRBJ1-1; 7 positions agree with TRBD1. The CDR3 is made up of 14 amino acids. Per germline, CDR1 SNHLY and CDR2 FYNNEI. V lost 8 bases, J lost 1 base, and 7 bases stayed unmatched. CDR3 nucleotides: TGTGCCAGCGGTACTTGGGACAGGAACACTGAAGCTTTCTTT. It translates to CASGTWDRNTEAFF.

The count of this clone is one. CDR3 in amino acids: CASSPRTADTQYF. The CDR3, as DNA: TGTGCCAGTAGTCCCCGGACGGCAGATACGCAGTATTTT. This chain links TRBV19 with TRBJ2-3; D gene ambiguous. The germline gives CDR1 LNHDA, CDR2 SQIVND (reference sequence). The CDR3 length is 13 residues. V lost 5 bases, J lost 4 bases, and 10 bases lay in between. The full variable domain, in which reference TRBV19 and TRBJ2-3 provide the parts outside the CDR3, is DGGITQSPKYLFRKEGQNVTLSCEQNLNHDAMYWYRQDPGQGLRLIYYSQIVNDFQKGDIAEGYSVSREKKESFPLTVTSAQKNPTAFYLCASSPRTADTQYFGPGTRLTVL.

The gene calls are TRBV28 and TRBJ2-7, with 7 bases lining up with TRBD1. Per germline, CDR1 MDHEN and CDR2 SYDVKM. The CDR3 totals 16 residues. Germline trimming cut 6 bases from V and 0 bases from J; bases unmatched to any gene: 11. For the CDR3, the DNA is TGTGCCAGCAGCCCTACCCGGACAGGAACCTCCTACGAGCAGTACTTC. As protein: CASSPTRTGTSYEQYF.

V and J are TRBV7-9 and TRBJ1-2, with D perhaps matching TRBD1 (6 bases). Germline loops: CDR1 SEHNR, CDR2 FQNEAQ (reference sequence). V was cut by 5 bases and J by 5 bases, with 12 bases left in between. CDR3 length: 13 residues. The CDR3: CASSEDSWYGYTF. The CDR3 DNA reads TGTGCCAGCAGCGAGGACAGCTGGTATGGCTACACCTTC.

This chain joins TRBV25-1 and TRBJ2-7; 11 bases map to TRBD1. This CDR3 comprises 15 residues. V shed 7 bases, J shed 2 bases, and the junction held 7 bases outside the gene matches. Germline CDR1 and CDR2: MGHDK and SYGVNS. The DNA for the CDR3 is TGTGCCAGCACCCCGGGACAGGGGGTTCCCTACGAGCAGTACTTC. Its protein product is CASTPGQGVPYEQYF.

This chain links TRBV2 with TRBJ2-3, with 8 bases that match TRBD2. This CDR3 has 16 amino acids. After removal of 10 bases from V and 3 bases from J, the junction contained 15 bases not matched to a gene. Looked up from germline, CDR1 is SNHLY and CDR2 is FYNNEI. The CDR3 DNA reads as TGTGCCACCCTGGGGGCTCGGGGGGGGAGAACAGATACGCAGTATTTT. Amino acid sequence: CATLGARGGRTDTQYF.

The V call is TRBV7-9, the J call TRBJ2-1; 9 bases are shared with TRBD1. The germline gives CDR1 SEHNR, CDR2 FQNEAQ (reference sequence). V shed 3 bases and J 8 bases; nucleotides not matched to a gene: 2. The length of the CDR3 is 13 residues. Written as DNA, the CDR3 is TGTGCCAGCAGCTTTACAGGGGGCTATGAGCAGTTCTTC. Protein product: CASSFTGGYEQFF.

The V and J genes are TRBV9 and TRBJ1-6, with 8 bases identical to TRBD1. CDR1 and CDR2 from the germline V gene are SGDLS and YYNGEE. With V trimmed by 4 bases and J by 6 bases, 6 bases remained unmatched. The CDR3 has 15 amino acids. The CDR3, as DNA: TGTGCCAGCAGCATCGGACAGGGCCCTAATTCACCCCTCCACTTT. Encoded protein: CASSIGQGPNSPLHF.

The gene calls are TRBV11-2 and TRBJ1-5, with D possibly TRBD1 on 6 matching bases. Trimming removed 1 base from V and 6 bases from J, with 10 bases in between. The CDR3 length is 14 residues. Germline-derived CDR1 and CDR2 are SGHAT and FQNNGV. Here the CDR3 DNA reads TGTGCCAGCAGCTTAGGGGGGCCGGGTCAGCCCCAGCATTTT. It is translated as CASSLGGPGQPQHF.

The chain recombines TRBV23-1 with TRBJ2-5; D may be TRBD1 or TRBD2 (5 bases each). TRBV23-1 is identified as an open reading frame with a role that is uncertain. With 4 bases removed from V and 13 bases from J, the gap between germline ends came to 10 bases. This CDR3 spans 10 amino acids. The DNA of the CDR3 is TGCGCCAGCAGTCCTGAGGGGAGGTACTTC. Protein sequence: CASSPEGRYF.

This clone occurred once. The V call is TRBV4-2, the J call TRBJ2-1; 7 nucleotides agree with TRBD1. Germline V gene sequence: CDR1 LGHNA, CDR2 YNFKEQ. V was clipped by 2 bases and J by 0 bases; unmatched bases: 4. The CDR3 consists of 16 residues. In DNA, the CDR3 is TGTGCCAGCAGCCAAACTGACAGGGTCTCCTACAATGAGCAGTTCTTC. It yields the protein CASSQTDRVSYNEQFF.

The chain carries TRBV30 and TRBJ2-5; D perhaps matches TRBD2 (5 bases). The CDR3 is 13 residues long. The V gene lost 1 base and the J gene lost 5 bases, with 11 bases spanning the gap. CDR1 and CDR2 (germline): GTSNPN, SVGIG (reference sequence). The CDR3 loop reads CAWSADWRETQYF. CDR3 DNA: TGTGCCTGGAGTGCCGACTGGAGGGAGACCCAGTACTTC.

The CDR3 here is CASSLGTVYEQYF. The CDR3 DNA reads as TGTGCCAGCAGTCTCGGGACAGTCTACGAGCAGTACTTC. The chain joins TRBV27 to TRBJ2-7; 7 nucleotides line up with TRBD1. Germline CDR1 MNHEY, CDR2 SMNVEV (reference sequence). The CDR3 length is 13 residues. After removal of 5 bases from V and 3 bases from J, the junction contained 4 bases not matched to a gene.

CDR3 nucleotides: TGCGCCAGCAGTGACCGACTGGATACGCAGTATTTT. The encoded protein is CASSDRLDTQYF. This chain connects TRBV10-1 to TRBJ2-3; D ambiguous. Trimming pared 3 bases from V and 6 bases from J, leaving 7 bases between. Germline V gives CDR1 WNHNN, CDR2 SYGVQD (reference sequence). This CDR3 spans 12 amino acids.

The gene calls are TRBV7-9 and TRBJ2-1, with D uncertain. The CDR3 runs to 14 residues. The V gene lost 6 bases and the J gene lost 10 bases, with 19 bases spanning the gap. CDR1 SEHNR and CDR2 FQNEAQ come from the germline V gene (reference sequence). The CDR3 loop is CASSPRATLEEQFF. Written as DNA, the CDR3 is TGTGCCAGCAGTCCCCGGGCCACGCTGGAGGAGCAGTTCTTC.

V and J are TRBV9 and TRBJ1-1; 8 positions match TRBD1. Germline V gene data show CDR1 as SGDLS and CDR2 as YYNGEE. The CDR3 extends over 15 amino acids. The trim removed 2 bases at V and 2 bases at J, leaving 5 bases unmatched. This CDR3 reads CASSVLPGGNTEAFF. The CDR3 DNA reads TGTGCCAGCAGCGTCCTGCCAGGGGGCAACACTGAAGCTTTCTTT.

V gene TRBV28 combines with J gene TRBJ1-5; D perhaps matches TRBD1 (5 bases). The germline gives CDR1 MDHEN, CDR2 SYDVKM. CDR3 length equals 13 residues. Trimming cost V 6 bases and J 2 bases, with 8 bases left between them. The CDR3 region has the DNA TGTGCCAGCAGGCTCAGGGGCAATCAGCCCCAGCATTTT. The encoded protein is CASRLRGNQPQHF.